This T cell receptor beta chain was identified during a study of graft-versus-host responses after intestinal transplantation. Study background: Recipients were given multivisceral, liver-intestinal, or isolated intestinal transplants. Among the recipients, all got anti-thymocyte globulin induction and then tacrolimus and steroids for roughly three years.

Study results and limitations: GvH clones surfaced in recipient marrow, some emerging earlier in ileum or blood. Early post-transplant HvG declines showed an association with peak circulating GvH clone levels.

A remark on this clone: Its target is unknown.

The CDR3 has 16 amino acids. From germline, CDR1 is PRHDT and CDR2 FYEKMQ (reference sequence). V lost 0 bases, J lost 0 bases, and 9 bases lay in between. Using immunoSEQ multiplex PCR, the repertoire was profiled, and TCRdb retains in-frame clones only, with some absent. Of 85,000 to 100,000 clones in the sample, roughly 90% are singletons; the top ten hold around 0.067%. The specimen was unstimulated CD8+ T cells sorted from spleen or lymph node cells, collected before transplant. The chain couples TRBV13 to TRBJ2-1; D gene ambiguous. The TCR originated in a human donor who was the organ donor for an intestinal transplant. CDR3 amino acids: CASSLGFSSSYNEQFF. CDR3 bases: TGTGCCAGCAGCTTAGGCTTTAGTAGCTCCTACAATGAGCAGTTCTTC.